This T cell receptor beta chain originates from a study of graft-versus-host responses after intestinal transplantation. About the research overall: Recipients had multivisceral, liver-intestinal, or isolated intestinal transplants. Anti-thymocyte globulin induction, then tacrolimus and steroids for two to four years, went to all recipients.

Study results and limitations: Circulating GvH clone levels at their peak were associated with HvG declines (early post-transplant). GvH clones were found in recipient marrow; some appeared first in ileum or blood.

Trimming cost V 5 bases and J 5 bases; bases outside gene matches: 4. The CDR3 totals 15 residues. Germline CDR1 and CDR2: MNHEY and SMNVEV (reference sequence). For this clone: Its antigen is not known.

The table came from immunoSEQ multiplex PCR; TCRdb's copy has only in-frame clones and leaves some out. The data contain roughly 38,000 clones, around 94% of them singletons. The gene calls are TRBV27 and TRBJ1-6, with 9 bases lining up with TRBD1. This clonotype was obtained from a human patient who received an intestinal transplant, so some T cells may come from the graft donor. Specimen: PBMCs, collected 16 days after intestinal transplant. CDR3 residues: CASSLGTGNNSPLHF. For the CDR3, the DNA is TGTGCCAGCAGTCTCGGGACAGGGAATAATTCACCCCTCCACTTT.